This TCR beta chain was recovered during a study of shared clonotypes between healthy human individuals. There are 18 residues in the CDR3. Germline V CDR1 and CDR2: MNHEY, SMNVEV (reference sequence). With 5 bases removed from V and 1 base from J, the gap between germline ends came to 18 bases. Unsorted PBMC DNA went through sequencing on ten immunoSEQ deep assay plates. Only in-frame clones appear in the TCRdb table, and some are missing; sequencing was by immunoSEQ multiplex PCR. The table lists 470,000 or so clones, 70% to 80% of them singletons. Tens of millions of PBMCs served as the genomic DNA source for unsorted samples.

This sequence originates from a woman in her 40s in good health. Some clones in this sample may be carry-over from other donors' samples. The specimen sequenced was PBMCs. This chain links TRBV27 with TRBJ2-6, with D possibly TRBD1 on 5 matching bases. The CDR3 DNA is TGTGCCAGCAGTCCCATCAGGGTTCCTTCATCTGGGGCCAACGTCCTGACTTTC. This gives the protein CASSPIRVPSSGANVLTF.